Listed below are T cell receptor beta chains from one sample, sequenced in a study of blood T cell repertoires in COVID-19. Produced via immunoSEQ multiplex PCR; TCRdb's table is partial and in-frame only. The table lists 94,000 or so clones, approximately 80% of them singletons. Sequencing used peripheral blood. All receptors derive from a man between 60 and 75 years old with acute or convalescent COVID-19. CDR3s include the opening cysteine and the closing phenylalanine or tryptophan. D genes are given only for firm matches. Rows may omit the clone size; those that give it use once, few, many or a size class.

TRBJ2-2	TRBV4-3	.	TRBD1	CASSQKGVWDRENTGELFF	TGCGCCAGCAGCCAAAAGGGGGTGTGGGACAGGGAGAACACCGGGGAGCTGTTTTTT
TRBJ2-5	TRBV7-6	.	TRBD1	CASSSRTGRETQYF	TGTGCCAGCAGCTCCCGGACAGGGAGGGAGACCCAGTACTTC
TRBJ2-3	TRBV24-1	.	TRBD1	CATSRGRGTDTQYF	TGTGCCACCAGCAGGGGGCGAGGAACAGATACGCAGTATTTT
TRBJ1-2	TRBV6-2/TRBV6-3	.	TRBD1	CASSATGNLLYGYTF	TGTGCCAGCAGCGCGACAGGGAATCTCCTCTATGGCTACACCTTC
TRBJ1-6	TRBV6-5	.	TRBD1	CASSYGQGGSPLHF	TGTGCCAGCAGTTACGGACAGGGTGGTTCACCCCTCCACTTT
TRBJ2-1	TRBV3-1/TRBV3-2	once	.	CASSQKRVVHNEQFF	TGTGCCAGCAGCCAAAAGCGGGTAGTCCACAATGAGCAGTTCTTC
TRBJ1-1	TRBV5-1	.	TRBD1	CASSSQGGNTEAFF	TGCGCCAGCAGCTCCCAGGGGGGAAACACTGAAGCTTTCTTT
TRBJ1-4	TRBV7-2	.	.	CASSLAGASNEKLFF	TGTGCCAGCAGCTTAGCGGGGGCCAGTAATGAAAAACTGTTTTTT
TRBJ1-6	TRBV7-9	.	.	CASSLTTDSPLHF	TGTGCCAGCAGCTTAACGACAGATTCACCCCTCCACTTT
TRBJ1-2	TRBV5-1	.	.	CASRSDSPRDNYGYTF	TGCGCCAGCAGGTCGGACAGCCCCCGAGATAACTATGGCTACACCTTC
TRBJ1-2	TRBV6-5	.	TRBD1	CASSYSTRDRGFGYTF	TGTGCCAGCAGTTACTCGACTCGGGACAGGGGTTTTGGCTACACCTTC
TRBJ1-2	TRBV7-3	once	.	CASSLGQGGYGYTF	TGTGCCAGCAGCTTAGGGCAGGGCGGCTATGGCTACACCTTC
TRBJ2-5	TRBV30	.	.	CASIPPTGETQYF	TGTGCCTCGATCCCCCCCACGGGGGAGACCCAGTACTTC
TRBJ1-1	TRBV7-6	.	.	CASSPQTVLNTEAFF	TGTGCCAGCAGCCCTCAGACAGTCTTGAACACTGAAGCTTTCTTT
TRBJ2-1	TRBV28	.	TRBD2	CAATSDYNEQFF	TGTGCCGCTACTAGCGATTACAATGAGCAGTTCTTC
TRBJ2-3	TRBV13	.	TRBD2	CASSYRLAGGSDTQYF	TGTGCCAGCAGCTACAGACTAGCGGGGGGGTCGGATACGCAGTATTTT
TRBJ1-4	TRBV5-1	.	.	CASSPLGGELFF	TGCGCCAGCAGCCCCCTGGGGGGGGAACTGTTTTTT
TRBJ2-1	TRBV11-3	.	.	CASSRGAENEQFF	TGTGCCAGCTCACGGGGGGCTGAAAATGAGCAGTTCTTC
TRBJ1-5	TRBV7-8	.	TRBD1	CASSLSVGTGNQPQHF	TGTGCCAGCAGCTTGTCCGTGGGGACAGGCAATCAGCCCCAGCATTTT
TRBJ2-4	TRBV28	.	TRBD1	CASRQGDIAKNIQYF	TGTGCCAGCAGACAGGGGGATATAGCCAAAAACATTCAGTACTTC
TRBJ2-6	TRBV28	few	TRBD1	CASLPPGQGGSGANVLTF	TGTGCCAGCCTACCTCCGGGACAGGGAGGCTCTGGGGCCAACGTCCTGACTTTC
TRBJ1-2	TRBV6-4	.	.	CAIVRVRREEWGYTF	TGTGCCATTGTAAGGGTCAGACGGGAAGAATGGGGCTACACCTTC
TRBJ1-2	TRBV15	.	.	CATRATSGTNYGYTF	TGTGCCACCAGGGCTACCTCGGGGACTAACTATGGCTACACCTTC
TRBJ1-6	TRBV2	.	.	CANREGVGSPLHF	TGTGCCAACAGAGAGGGGGTAGGTTCACCCCTCCACTTT
TRBJ2-2	TRBV3-1/TRBV3-2	.	TRBD1	CATKHGDRGRTGELFF	TGTGCCACCAAACACGGGGACAGGGGGCGGACCGGGGAGCTGTTTTTT
TRBJ1-2	TRBV7-2	.	TRBD1	CASSHTTGANYGYTF	TGTGCCAGCAGCCACACGACAGGGGCTAACTATGGCTACACCTTC
TRBJ2-3	TRBV11-2	.	TRBD2	CASSFLLAGGPGDTQYF	TGTGCCAGCAGCTTCCTACTAGCGGGGGGGCCGGGAGATACGCAGTATTTT
TRBJ1-2	TRBV6-6	.	TRBD1	CASSYSGTGVDPRYTF	TGTGCCAGCAGTTACAGCGGGACAGGCGTCGATCCTCGCTACACCTTC
TRBJ1-5	TRBV7-2	.	.	CASRPGLASNQPQHF	TGTGCCAGCAGGCCAGGACTGGCGAGCAATCAGCCCCAGCATTTT
TRBJ2-7	TRBV28	.	.	CASSLKRASSYEQYF	TGTGCCAGCAGTTTGAAGCGGGCGAGCTCCTACGAGCAGTACTTC
TRBJ2-2	TRBV9	.	TRBD1	CASSYRDSPNTGELFF	TGTGCCAGCAGCTATCGGGACAGCCCGAACACCGGGGAGCTGTTTTTT
TRBJ2-1	TRBV4-2	.	TRBD2	CASSQEISGGAGEQFF	TGTGCCAGCAGCCAAGAGATCAGCGGGGGGGCGGGTGAGCAGTTCTTC